The 24 T cell receptor beta chains given below trace back to one sample, sequenced in a study of blood T cell dynamics during melanoma immunotherapy. Time point noted: pre-treatment baseline. The repertoire was sequenced with immunoSEQ multiplex PCR; TCRdb's copy has only in-frame clones and lacks some. The sample carries under 11,000 clones, over 80% recorded once. The sequences come from blood, collected from a patient treated with checkpoint blockade. These receptors all come from a human donor with melanoma.

This rearrangement joins TRBV5-8 to TRBJ2-1, with 16 bases fitting TRBD2. V lost 4 bases, J lost 7 bases, and 2 bases stayed unmatched. Germline CDR1 and CDR2: SGHTS and YDEGEE. CDR3 length: 15 amino acids. CDR3 in DNA: TGTGCCAGCAGCGCGGGACTAGCGGGAGGGAATGAGCAGTTCTTC. It is translated as CASSAGLAGGNEQFF.

The chain is built from TRBV6-1 and TRBJ1-5; tentatively, D is TRBD1 (5 bases). The germline CDR1 and CDR2 sequences are MNHNS and SASEGT. There are 17 residues in the CDR3. V lost 4 bases and J lost 1, with 17 bases in between. CDR3 bases: TGTGCCAGCAGTGCGGGGACGGCGCGATTAAGCAATCAGCCCCAGCATTTT. Translation gives CASSAGTARLSNQPQHF.

V is TRBV11-2 and J is TRBJ1-6; 7 nucleotides line up with TRBD1. The germline V gene has CDR1 SGHAT and CDR2 FQNNGV. J gave up 9 bases and V 5 bases, and 13 bases lay outside the gene matches. The CDR3 is 16 amino acids. CDR3 region: CASSPLGVGGRSPLHF. The CDR3 nucleotides read TGTGCCAGCAGCCCCCTAGGGGTAGGGGGCCGTTCACCCCTCCACTTT.

The gene calls are TRBV7-2 and TRBJ2-4; D may be TRBD1 or TRBD2 (6 bases each). Per germline, CDR1 SGHTA and CDR2 FQGNSA. V was pared by 2 bases and J by 2 bases, with 13 bases between. This CDR3 has 16 residues. CDR3 nucleotides: TGTGCCAGCAGCTTAAGGGGGGTAAATACCAAAAACATTCAGTACTTC. Its translation: CASSLRGVNTKNIQYF.

J is TRBJ2-3 and V is TRBV20-1; D may be TRBD1 (5 bases). V was pared by 3 bases and J by 4 bases, with 5 bases between. The CDR3 length is 11 residues. The germline V gene encodes CDR1 DFQATT and CDR2 SNEGSKA (reference sequence). CDR3 coding DNA: TGCAGTGCTAGGGGGCCAGATACGCAGTATTTT. Amino acid sequence: CSARGPDTQYF.

The chain combines TRBV7-2 with TRBJ1-1; D uncertain. Trimming took off 0 bases at V and 0 bases at J, with 2 bases between the two ends. From germline, CDR1 is SGHTA and CDR2 FQGNSA. The CDR3 has 13 amino acids. CDR3 loop: CASSLAMNTEAFF. CDR3 nucleotide sequence: TGTGCCAGCAGCTTAGCGATGAACACTGAAGCTTTCTTT.

This clone was seen more than once but under ten times. The rearrangement links TRBV4-2 to TRBJ1-2, with D possibly matching TRBD1 (6 bases). Deletions cut 1 base from V and 4 bases from J, with 16 bases between. Germline CDR1 reads LGHNA; CDR2 reads YNFKEQ. The CDR3 is made up of 16 amino acids. The CDR3 DNA sequence: TGTGCCAGCAGCCAAGGGGCAGGGGAGGGTTTCTATGGCTACACCTTC. This translates into CASSQGAGEGFYGYTF.

This clone has more than one count but fewer than ten. This chain links TRBV28 with TRBJ1-5; TRBD1 matches 10 bases. The CDR3 sequence is 15 residues long. Trimming removed 6 bases from V and 4 bases from J; junction bases left unmatched: 6. Germline CDR1 is MDHEN and CDR2 is SYDVKM. CDR3 sequence: CASRLTGGSNQPQHF. CDR3 nucleotides: TGTGCCAGCAGACTGACAGGGGGCAGTAATCAGCCCCAGCATTTT.

This chain links TRBV18 with TRBJ2-1; tentatively, D is TRBD1 (5 bases). V was pared by 3 bases and J by 1 base, with 13 bases between. The germline gives CDR1 KGHSH, CDR2 LQKENI. CDR3 length: 16 residues. The CDR3 reads CASSPQGRVSYNEQFF. In DNA, the CDR3 is TGTGCCAGCTCACCCCAGGGAAGAGTATCCTACAATGAGCAGTTCTTC. The full variable domain, rest sourced from reference TRBV18 and TRBJ2-1, is NAGVMQNPRHLVRRRGQEARLRCSPMKGHSHVYWYRQLPEEGLKFMVYLQKENIIDESGMPKERFSAEFPKEGPSILRIQQVVRGDSAAYFCASSPQGRVSYNEQFFGPGTRLTVL.

This clone has just one count. The chain recombines TRBV10-3 with TRBJ2-3, with 7 bases that match TRBD1. V lost 6 bases and J lost 0; bases outside the gene matches: 3. The CDR3 extends over 14 amino acids. Per germline, CDR1 ENHRY and CDR2 SYGVKD. DNA of the CDR3: TGTGCCATCAGACCGGGACAGAGCACAGATACGCAGTATTTT. Amino acid sequence: CAIRPGQSTDTQYF.

Comments on this clone: Additional DNA sequences in this sample encode the identical CDR3. J is TRBJ2-7 and V is TRBV28; D is possibly TRBD2 (5 bases). Germline V gene data show CDR1 as MDHEN and CDR2 as SYDVKM. CDR3 length equals 13 residues. Trimming stripped 4 bases from V and 2 bases from J, with 9 bases between. CDR3 nucleotides: TGTGCCAGCAGTTCGATCGGGGCCTACGAGCAGTACTTC. It translates to CASSSIGAYEQYF.

The chain links TRBV19 to TRBJ2-1; 8 bases are a match to TRBD1. Germline trimming cut 4 bases from V and 5 bases from J; bases unmatched to any gene: 7. The CDR3 has 15 amino acids. The germline V gene has CDR1 LNHDA and CDR2 SQIVND (reference sequence). The CDR3 region has the DNA TGTGCCAGTAGTAAAGGACAGGGAGCGCACAATGAGCAGTTCTTC. Translation: CASSKGQGAHNEQFF.

This chain uses TRBV5-1 with TRBJ1-2, with unresolved D. V lost 0 bases and J 6 bases, leaving 6 bases between the germline ends. Germline loops: CDR1 SGHRS, CDR2 YFSETQ. The CDR3 consists of 12 residues. The CDR3 sequence is CASSLAGDGYTF. The DNA for the CDR3 is TGCGCCAGCAGCTTGGCCGGGGATGGCTACACCTTC.

This CDR3 is CASSRVGPSNQPQHF. The CDR3 nucleotides read TGTGCCAGCTCCAGGGTGGGGCCTAGCAATCAGCCCCAGCATTTT. This chain joins TRBV18 and TRBJ1-5, with D perhaps matching TRBD1 (5 bases). V gave up 6 bases and J gave up 0 bases, with 12 bases separating them. The CDR3 contains 15 residues. Germline V lookup: CDR1 KGHSH, CDR2 LQKENI.

The chain recombines TRBV6-5 with TRBJ2-7; possibly TRBD2 for D (5 bases). There are 14 residues in the CDR3. V was cut by 0 bases and J by 7 bases, with 13 bases left in between. Germline CDR1 MNHEY, CDR2 SVGAGI. The CDR3 bases are TGTGCCAGCAGTTACTCGATTGGGAGTGGTGAGCAGTACTTC. Encoded protein: CASSYSIGSGEQYF.

This clone was seen more than once but under ten times. This chain links TRBV30 with TRBJ1-1; D gene uncertain. Trimming shortened V by 5 bases and J by 4 bases, and 5 bases separated the two germline ends. Germline CDR1 is GTSNPN and CDR2 is SVGIG (reference sequence). The CDR3 contains 10 residues. The CDR3, as DNA: TGTGCCTGGGGAATCACTGAAGCTTTCTTT. Protein: CAWGITEAFF.

The chain combines TRBV7-2 with TRBJ1-2; a weak D match, TRBD1 (6 bases). Germline V gives CDR1 SGHTA, CDR2 FQGNSA. The V end was cut by 4 bases, the J end by 5 bases, with 14 bases between. The CDR3 spans 14 residues. The CDR3 DNA sequence: TGTGCCAGCAGCTCGCCACAGGGATATTATGGCTACACCTTC. It encodes CASSSPQGYYGYTF.

This sequence joins TRBV28 and TRBJ1-1, with TRBD1 matching 8 bases. In germline, CDR1 is MDHEN, CDR2 SYDVKM. The CDR3 contains 14 residues. The V gene end was trimmed by 6 bases and the J gene end by 4 bases; junction bases not matched to a gene: 7. CDR3 residues: CASRPGGAFTEAFF. DNA of the CDR3: TGTGCCAGCAGGCCAGGGGGCGCGTTCACTGAAGCTTTCTTT.

The sample holds a few counts of this clone. Other nucleotide sequences from this sample produce the same CDR3. The J gene is TRBJ2-5, the V gene TRBV4-3, with D possibly being TRBD2 (5 bases). The CDR3 extends over 14 amino acids. V was shortened by 0 bases and J by 5 bases, with 10 bases between the two germline ends. Germline V lookup: CDR1 LGHNA, CDR2 YSLEER. CDR3 protein: CASSQDRSGETQYF. Written as DNA, the CDR3 is TGCGCCAGCAGCCAAGATCGGTCGGGGGAGACCCAGTACTTC.

The chain employs TRBV7-2 and TRBJ2-1, with no clear D. Germline assignment: CDR1 SGHTA and CDR2 FQGNSA. The germline V and J ends were trimmed by 1 base and 3 bases, with 10 bases remaining between them. There are 15 residues in the CDR3. CDR3 DNA: TGTGCCAGCAGCTTAGACTACACAATCTACAATGAGCAGTTCTTC. Its protein product is CASSLDYTIYNEQFF. Looking up the rest from reference TRBV7-2 and TRBJ2-1 gives the full variable domain: GAGVSQSPSNKVTEKGKDVELRCDPISGHTALYWYRQSLGQGLEFLIYFQGNSAPDKSGLPSDRFSAERTGGSVSTLTIQRTQQEDSAVYLCASSLDYTIYNEQFFGPGTRLTVL.

The chain employs TRBV5-1 and TRBJ2-1, with D unresolved. The CDR3 extends over 15 amino acids. In germline, CDR1 is SGHRS, CDR2 YFSETQ. Trimming took off 0 bases at V and 0 bases at J, with 7 bases between the two ends. CDR3 DNA: TGCGCCAGCAGCTTGGTATCCGGCTCCTACAATGAGCAGTTCTTC. The encoded protein is CASSLVSGSYNEQFF.

J is TRBJ1-3 and V is TRBV6-1; D might be TRBD1 (5 bases). The CDR3 has 17 amino acids. Trimming removed 1 base from V and 3 bases from J, with 16 bases in between. Germline assignment: CDR1 MNHNS and CDR2 SASEGT. The CDR3 is CASSEGPGGDLGNTIYF. The CDR3 coding sequence is TGTGCCAGCAGTGAAGGGCCCGGGGGGGACCTTGGAAACACCATATATTTT.

CDR3 amino acids: CASSSQETQYF. For the CDR3, the DNA is TGTGCCAGCAGCTCCCAAGAGACCCAGTACTTC. This chain joins TRBV7-9 and TRBJ2-5; D gene uncertain. Germline V lookup: CDR1 SEHNR, CDR2 FQNEAQ (reference sequence). The CDR3 length is 11 residues. V was pared by 4 bases and J by 1 base, with 1 base between.

For the CDR3, the DNA is TGTGCCAGCGTGGCGGATGGTGGCTACACCTTC. Amino acid sequence: CASVADGGYTF. The gene calls are TRBV28 and TRBJ1-2; D is undetermined. Germline-derived CDR1 and CDR2 are MDHEN and SYDVKM. The CDR3 sequence is 11 residues long. Trimming took off 8 bases at V and 7 bases at J, with 11 bases between the two ends.